This T cell receptor (beta chain) was observed in a study of long-term antiretroviral therapy in people with HIV. V was pared by 6 bases and J by 9 bases, with 12 bases of the junction left unmatched. The CDR3 length is 17 residues. Germline V gene lookup returns CDR1 SEHNR and CDR2 FQNEAQ (reference sequence). Sequencing used immunoSEQ v3.0 at survey level. Measured with immunoSEQ multiplex PCR; TCRdb has only the in-frame clones, and not every one. This table holds fewer than 35,000 clones, approximately 86% found once. The rearrangement joins TRBV7-9 to TRBJ2-1; the match to TRBD2 covers 15 bases. This specimen consisted of unsorted PBMCs, obtained 3 years after starting antiretroviral therapy. The sequence was collected from a man aged 35 to 55 with HIV. CDR3 sequence: CASRRTSGGAGSGEQFF. The CDR3 nucleotides are TGTGCCAGCAGACGGACTAGCGGGGGGGCCGGTTCCGGTGAGCAGTTCTTC.